This entry describes one TCR beta chain. Its antigen is not yet known. Base qualities are not recorded, but no much larger clone differs from it by a single base. The immunoSEQ Assay, a bias-controlled multiplex PCR, was used to amplify TCRbeta CDR3 regions from genomic DNA. In the authors' own workflow: Within the assay, amplification of reference gene primers was used to estimate how many nucleated cells each sample contained. Sequence reads were collapsed and filtered to measure the absolute abundance of every unique TCRbeta CDR3 rearrangement. For each sample, productive Simpson clonality was calculated as the square root of Simpson's diversity index over productive rearrangements. TCRdb retrieved this table from immuneACCESS and kept in-frame rearrangements only. Not all clones are present; in checked studies, unresolved V genes account for under half, and no reason is known for the remainder. The V and J calls and the clone size are those of that table, but D and trimming were determined from the DNA. The sample table shows about 170,000 clones, and approximately 81% are seen once. The ten largest account for roughly 15% of the sample.

This sample was taken from a study of blood T cell repertoires in COVID-19 (dated by TCRdb to between 2020 and 2021). Background for the entire study: Samples covering the acute and convalescent phases of COVID-19 were provided by collaborators in the United States, Italy and Spain. Samples came from the ongoing ImmuneRACE study (first 160 participants) plus 1,254 subjects from 6 global collaborators. The sample metadata nearly always contained a de-identified subject ID, COVID-19 status, age in years and sex. Where available, HLA class I and class II types were taken from metadata supplied by the sample provider and were not determined by assay-based typing. Deeply sampled blood TCRbeta repertoires from subjects exposed to, actively infected with, or recovered from COVID-19 were included in the dataset. The repertoires were released in a freely available public database intended as a resource for research on the immune response to SARS-CoV-2. The material from the prospective study consisted of cDNA or gDNA derived from T cells, B-cell-depleted T cells, or PBMCs. The investigation overall reported the following: The amount of clinical and demographic metadata varied by source and participant and was provided uncurated.

At one collaborating source in Seattle, patients were enrolled during active infection and were followed longitudinally through the course of disease. Each collaborating institution followed its own protocols to collect whole blood in K2EDTA tubes. Collaborator samples were shipped for TCRbeta analysis as frozen whole blood, isolated PBMCs, or DNA extracted from either sample type. V gives up 9 bases and J gives up 6 bases, and the segment between their germline ends measures 18 bases. CDR1 and CDR2 (MNHEY, SMNVEV) derive from the germline V gene (reference sequence). From cysteine to phenylalanine, the CDR3 is 13 amino acids long. Only the CDR3 DNA stays, 39 bases, in frame from base 1.

The sample comprised peripheral blood. The sequence is built from TRBV27 and TRBJ2-7, and perhaps TRBD2 as D gene, on 5 matching bases. This receptor was taken from a woman aged 70-85 years with COVID-19, enrolled during active disease. The CDR3 is CASSAGLWAEQYF. In nucleotide form, the sequence is TGTGCCAGTTCCGCGGGCCTCTGGGCCGAGCAGTACTTC.